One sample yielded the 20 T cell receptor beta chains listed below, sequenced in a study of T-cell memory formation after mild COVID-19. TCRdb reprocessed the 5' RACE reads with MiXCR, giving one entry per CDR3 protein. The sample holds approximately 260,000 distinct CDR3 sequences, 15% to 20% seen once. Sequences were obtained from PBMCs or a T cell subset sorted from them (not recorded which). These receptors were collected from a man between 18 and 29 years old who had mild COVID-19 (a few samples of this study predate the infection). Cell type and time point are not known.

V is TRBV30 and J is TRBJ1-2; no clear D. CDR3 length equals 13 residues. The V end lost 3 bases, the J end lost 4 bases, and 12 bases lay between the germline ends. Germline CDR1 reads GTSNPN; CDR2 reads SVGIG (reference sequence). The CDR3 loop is CAWRRERTYGYTF. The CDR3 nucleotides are TGTGCCTGGAGGAGGGAACGGACCTATGGCTACACCTTC.

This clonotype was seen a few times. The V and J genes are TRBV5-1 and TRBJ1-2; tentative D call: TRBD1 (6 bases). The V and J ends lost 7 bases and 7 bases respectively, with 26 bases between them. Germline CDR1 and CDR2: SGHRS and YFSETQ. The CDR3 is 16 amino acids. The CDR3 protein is CASGTGRDNPSLGYTF. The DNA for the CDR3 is TGCGCCAGCGGAACAGGGAGGGACAACCCCAGTCTTGGCTACACCTTC. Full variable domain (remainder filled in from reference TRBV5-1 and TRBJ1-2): KAGVTQTPRYLIKTRGQQVTLSCSPISGHRSVSWYQQTPGQGLQFLFEYFSETQRNKGNFPGRFSGRQFSNSRSEMNVSTLELGDSALYLCASGTGRDNPSLGYTFGSGTRLTVV.

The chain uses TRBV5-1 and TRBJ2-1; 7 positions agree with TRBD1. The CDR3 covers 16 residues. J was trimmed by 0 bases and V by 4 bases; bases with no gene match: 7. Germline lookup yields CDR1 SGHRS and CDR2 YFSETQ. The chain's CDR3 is CASSNRDSSSYNEQFF. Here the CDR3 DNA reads TGCGCCAGCAGCAACCGGGACAGCAGCTCCTACAATGAGCAGTTCTTC.

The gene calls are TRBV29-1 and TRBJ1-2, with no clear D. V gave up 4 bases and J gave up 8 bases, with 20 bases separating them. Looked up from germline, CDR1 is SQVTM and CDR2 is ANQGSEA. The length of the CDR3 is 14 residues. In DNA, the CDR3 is TGCAGCGTTGGGCTTCCTGACGTGAGTCTGGGCTACACCTTC. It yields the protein CSVGLPDVSLGYTF.

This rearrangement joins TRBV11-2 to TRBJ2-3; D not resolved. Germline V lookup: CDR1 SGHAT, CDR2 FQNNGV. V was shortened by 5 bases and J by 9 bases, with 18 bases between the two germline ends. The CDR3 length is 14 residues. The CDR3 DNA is TGTGCCAGCAGCCCCCCCGTGTGGCCCTTGACGCAGTATTTT. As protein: CASSPPVWPLTQYF.

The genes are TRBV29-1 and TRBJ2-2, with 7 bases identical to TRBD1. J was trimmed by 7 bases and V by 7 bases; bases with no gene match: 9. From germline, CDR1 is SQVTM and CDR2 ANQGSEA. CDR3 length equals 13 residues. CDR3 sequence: CSAETGTFGELFF. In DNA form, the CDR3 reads TGCAGCGCCGAGACAGGGACCTTCGGGGAGCTGTTTTTT.

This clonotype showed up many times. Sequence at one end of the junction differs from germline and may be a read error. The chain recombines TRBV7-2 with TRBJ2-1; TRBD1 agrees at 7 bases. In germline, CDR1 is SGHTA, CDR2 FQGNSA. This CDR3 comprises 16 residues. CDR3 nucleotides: TGTGCCAGCAGCCTAGCCGGGGCAGGGGGTTCCAATGAGCAGTTCTTC. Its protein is CASSLAGAGGSNEQFF.

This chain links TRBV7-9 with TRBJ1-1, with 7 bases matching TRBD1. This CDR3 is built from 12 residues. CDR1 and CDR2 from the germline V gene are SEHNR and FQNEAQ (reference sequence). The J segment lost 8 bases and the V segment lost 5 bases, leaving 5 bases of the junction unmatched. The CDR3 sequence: CASSHDRDEAFF. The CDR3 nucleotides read TGTGCCAGCAGCCACGACAGGGACGAAGCTTTCTTT.

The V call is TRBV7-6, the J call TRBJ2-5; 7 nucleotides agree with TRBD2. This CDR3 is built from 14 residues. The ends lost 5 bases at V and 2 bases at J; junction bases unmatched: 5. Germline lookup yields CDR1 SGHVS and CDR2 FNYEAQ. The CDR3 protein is CASSGVGGQETQYF. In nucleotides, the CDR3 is TGTGCCAGCAGCGGAGTCGGGGGGCAAGAGACCCAGTACTTC.

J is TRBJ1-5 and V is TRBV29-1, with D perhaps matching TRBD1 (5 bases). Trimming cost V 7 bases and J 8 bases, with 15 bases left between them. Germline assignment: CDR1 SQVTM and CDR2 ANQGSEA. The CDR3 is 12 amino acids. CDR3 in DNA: TGCAGCGCCTCCGGCGGGGGAGAGCCCCAGCATTTT. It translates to CSASGGGEPQHF.

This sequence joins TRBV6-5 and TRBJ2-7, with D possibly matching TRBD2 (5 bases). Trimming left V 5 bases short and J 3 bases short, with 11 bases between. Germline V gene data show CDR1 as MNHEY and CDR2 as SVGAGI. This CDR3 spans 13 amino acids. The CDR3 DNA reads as TGTGCCAGCAGTACCCCGGGGAGCTACGAGCAGTACTTC. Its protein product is CASSTPGSYEQYF.

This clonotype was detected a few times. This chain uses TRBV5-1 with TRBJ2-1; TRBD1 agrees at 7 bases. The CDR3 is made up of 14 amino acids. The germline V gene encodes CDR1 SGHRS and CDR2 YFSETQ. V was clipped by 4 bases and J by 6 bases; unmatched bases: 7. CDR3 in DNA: TGCGCCAGCAGCGCCTGGACAGGTGTCAATGAGCAGTTCTTC. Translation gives CASSAWTGVNEQFF.

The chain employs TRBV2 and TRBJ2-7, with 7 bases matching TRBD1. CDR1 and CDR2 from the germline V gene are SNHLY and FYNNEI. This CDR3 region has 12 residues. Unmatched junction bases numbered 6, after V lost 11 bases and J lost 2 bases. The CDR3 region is CAGTGDTYEQYF. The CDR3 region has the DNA TGTGCCGGAACAGGGGATACCTACGAGCAGTACTTC.

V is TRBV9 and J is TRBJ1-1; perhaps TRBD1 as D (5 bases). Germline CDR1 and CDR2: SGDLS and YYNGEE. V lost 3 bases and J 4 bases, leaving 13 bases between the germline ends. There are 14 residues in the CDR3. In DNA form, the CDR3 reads TGTGCCAGCAGCGCCGTCCAAGGGGTCACTGAAGCTTTCTTT. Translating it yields CASSAVQGVTEAFF.

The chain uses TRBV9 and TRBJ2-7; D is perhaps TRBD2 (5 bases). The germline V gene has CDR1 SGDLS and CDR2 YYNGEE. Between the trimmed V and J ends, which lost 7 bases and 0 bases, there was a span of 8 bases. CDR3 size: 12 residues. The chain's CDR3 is CASGRGSYEQYF. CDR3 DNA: TGTGCCAGCGGCCGGGGCTCCTACGAGCAGTACTTC. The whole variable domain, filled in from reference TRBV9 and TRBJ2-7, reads DSGVTQTPKHLITATGQRVTLRCSPRSGDLSVYWYQQSLDQGLQFLIQYYNGEERAKGNILERFSAQQFPDLHSELNLSSLELGDSALYFCASGRGSYEQYFGPGTRLTVT.

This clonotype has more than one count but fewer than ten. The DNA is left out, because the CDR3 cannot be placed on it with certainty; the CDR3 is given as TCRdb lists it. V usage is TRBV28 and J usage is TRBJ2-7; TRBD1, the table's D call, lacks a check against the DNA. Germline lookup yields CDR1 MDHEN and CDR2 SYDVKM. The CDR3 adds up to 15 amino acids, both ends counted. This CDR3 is CASSSSGQGANEQYV.

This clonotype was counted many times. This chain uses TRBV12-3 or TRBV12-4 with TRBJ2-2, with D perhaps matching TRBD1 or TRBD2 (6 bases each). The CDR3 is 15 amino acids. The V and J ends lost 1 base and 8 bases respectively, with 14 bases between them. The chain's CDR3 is CASSLGGGGTGELFF. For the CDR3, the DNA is TGTGCCAGCAGTTTAGGAGGAGGGGGGACGGGGGAGCTGTTTTTT.

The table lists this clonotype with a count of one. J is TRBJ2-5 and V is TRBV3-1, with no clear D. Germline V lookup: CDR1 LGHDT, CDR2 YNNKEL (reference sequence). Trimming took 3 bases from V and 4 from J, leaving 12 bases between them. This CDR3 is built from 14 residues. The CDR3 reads CASSQLHQTETQYF. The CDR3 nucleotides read TGTGCCAGCAGCCAGCTTCATCAGACAGAGACCCAGTACTTC.

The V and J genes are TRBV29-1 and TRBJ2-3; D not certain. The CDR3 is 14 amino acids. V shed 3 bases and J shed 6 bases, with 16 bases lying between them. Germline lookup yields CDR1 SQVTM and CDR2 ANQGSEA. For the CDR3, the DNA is TGCAGCGTTGATGGCCTCAAAGTAAGCGATACGCAGTATTTT. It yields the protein CSVDGLKVSDTQYF.

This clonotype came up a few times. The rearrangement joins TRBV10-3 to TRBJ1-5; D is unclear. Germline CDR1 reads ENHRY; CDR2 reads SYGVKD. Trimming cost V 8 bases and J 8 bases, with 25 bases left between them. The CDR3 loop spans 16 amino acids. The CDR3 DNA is TGTGCCATCGGAAGCCCGGACCGCTCAAGGTTGGAGCCCCAGCATTTT. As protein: CAIGSPDRSRLEPQHF.